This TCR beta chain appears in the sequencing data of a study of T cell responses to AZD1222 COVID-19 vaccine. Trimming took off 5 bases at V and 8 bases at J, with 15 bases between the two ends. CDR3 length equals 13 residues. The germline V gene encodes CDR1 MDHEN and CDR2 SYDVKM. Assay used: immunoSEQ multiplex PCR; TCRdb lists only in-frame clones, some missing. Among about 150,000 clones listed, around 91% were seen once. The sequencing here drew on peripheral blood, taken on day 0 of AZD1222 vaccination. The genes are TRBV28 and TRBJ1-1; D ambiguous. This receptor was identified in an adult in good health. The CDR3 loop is CASSPRPHSEAFF. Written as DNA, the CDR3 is TGTGCCAGCAGTCCCCGGCCCCACAGCGAAGCTTTCTTT. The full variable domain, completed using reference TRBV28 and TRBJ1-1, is DVKVTQSSRYLVKRTGEKVFLECVQDMDHENMFWYRQDPGLGLRLIYFSYDVKMKEKGDIPEGYSVSREKKERFSLILESASTNQTSMYLCASSPRPHSEAFFGQGTRLTVV.